Below, 3 T cell receptor beta chains from the same sample are listed, as sequenced in a study of glioma-infiltrating T cells listed by TCRdb under 2016. This sample was sequenced with an Illumina MiSeq. TCR alpha and beta CDR3 regions were amplified with the iRepertoire nested amplicon-rescue multiplex PCR (arm-PCR) platform from RNA. TCRdb applied fastp at Q25 and MiXCR to the public reads, then kept only in-frame beta chains. Every entry covers one CDR3 protein and lists the most common genes and DNA from its rows. For this sample the table gives around 100,000 distinct CDR3 sequences, of which around 29% were detected only once. 44% of the sample goes to the ten largest clones. Input material: glioma tissue, nonneoplastic brain tissue, or PBMCs (not recorded which). These receptors all come from a human donor with low-grade glioma or glioblastoma, undergoing nonglioma brain surgery, or in good health (not recorded which).

This clonotype has a count of ten or more. The gene calls are TRBV6-1 and TRBJ2-1; tentative D call: TRBD2 (7 bases). The germline CDR1 and CDR2 sequences are MNHNS and SASEGT. V lost 6 bases and J 2 bases, leaving 14 bases between the germline ends. The CDR3 spans 15 residues. CDR3 region: CASSPPGGPYNEQFF. The CDR3 region has the DNA TGTGCCAGCAGCCCTCCCGGGGGGCCCTACAATGAGCAGTTCTTC.

This clonotype appeared a few times. CDR3 amino acids: CASSFGGSTDTQYF. CDR3 nucleotides: TGTGCCAGCAGTTTCGGGGGGAGCACAGATACGCAGTATTTT. The chain couples TRBV12-3 or TRBV12-4 to TRBJ2-3, with 7 bases that match TRBD2. V was clipped by 3 bases and J by 0 bases; unmatched bases: 0. CDR3 length equals 14 residues.

This clonotype was observed at least ten times. V is TRBV28 and J is TRBJ2-1; TRBD1 matches 8 bases. V shed 7 bases, J shed 4 bases, and the junction held 9 bases outside the gene matches. Germline CDR1 and CDR2: MDHEN and SYDVKM. The CDR3 extends over 15 amino acids. CDR3 in DNA: TGTGCCAGCATTCCGATGACAGGGGATTACAATGAGCAGTTCTTC. Amino acid sequence: CASIPMTGDYNEQFF.